This T cell receptor (beta chain) was sequenced during a study of control samples from healthy donors and cancer patients. This clone came up once. With 6 bases removed from V and 8 bases from J, the gap between germline ends came to 9 bases. This CDR3 is built from 11 residues. Produced via immunoSEQ multiplex PCR; TCRdb's table is partial and in-frame only. The sample contains roughly 70,000 clones, about 80% of which appear only once. The J gene is TRBJ2-3, the V gene TRBV12-3 or TRBV12-4, with no clear D. Sequencing input: blood. The clonotype originates from a man aged 45-65 years in good health. CDR3 sequence reads: CASRVGSTQYF. The CDR3 bases are TGTGCCAGCAGGGTTGGTTCTACGCAGTATTTT.